This TCR beta chain was captured in a study of T-cell reconstitution after alpha-beta-depleted transplantation in children (dated by TCRdb to the mid-2010s). About the full investigation: Using TCR repertoire profiling, the study followed T-cell immune reconstitution in a quantitative way in children after TCRalphabeta/CD19-depleted allogeneic hematopoietic cell transplantation. The investigation overall reported the following: Over subsequent months, a decline in hyperexpanded clone frequencies was noted, and after one year, T-cell counts and TCRbeta diversity were mostly ascribed to newly produced T cells. Apparently early alphabetaT-cell count recovery about two months after transplant reportedly relied on only several hundred rapidly expanded clones derived from non-depleted graft cells. The high TCRbeta diversity at day 60 in some patients was ascribed to recipient T cells and intrathymic progenitors that had survived conditioning.

The library was produced with PCR. Sequencing relied on an Illumina HiSeq 2500. To normalize quantification of the TCRbeta repertoire, the TCR libraries were built with molecular barcoding that relied on unique molecular identifiers. TCRdb passed the public sequencing reads through fastp at Q25 and MiXCR, retaining productive beta sequences. Every entry covers one CDR3 protein and lists the most common genes and DNA from its rows. The sample table records about 590,000 distinct CDR3 sequences; roughly 13% of these occur just once. The ten largest clones represent around 2.2% of the sample. The sample's treatment or condition, from its label and the paper: allogeneic hematopoietic cell transplantation with graft depleted of TCRalphabeta T cells and CD19 B cells. The transplant recipients were children given TCRalphabeta/CD19-depleted allogeneic hematopoietic cell grafts. The germline V gene yields MDHEN for CDR1 and SYDVKM for CDR2. Ends trimmed: V by 2 bases, J by 15 bases; bases unmatched to a gene: 7. Including the terminal cysteine and phenylalanine, the CDR3 comprises 12 residues. This entry keeps only the CDR3 DNA: 36 bases, framed from base 1.

There are a few counts of this clonotype. Its antigen specificity is not known. Per-base qualities were not stored, and no clone one base away is much larger. Recombination connected TRBV28 to TRBJ2-3, with 8 bases aligning to TRBD1. The receptor's source is a male patient aged 10 to 17 who had a stem cell transplant for acute myeloid leukemia, so the T cells may come from the graft donor. This specimen consisted of PBMCs, mostly from graft donor cells, obtained 360 days after TCRalphabeta/CD19-depleted stem cell transplant. The CDR3 region: CASSLRGRGQYF. The DNA sequence reads TGTGCCAGCAGTTTAAGGGGCAGGGGGCAATATTTT.